Listed below are T cell receptor beta chains from one sample, sequenced in a study of PD-1 blockade in classical Hodgkin lymphoma. Assay used: immunoSEQ multiplex PCR; TCRdb lists only in-frame clones, some missing. The sample gives roughly 56,000 clones, around 90% of which show up once; under 6.5% is in the top ten. Sample: peripheral blood mononuclear cells (PBMCs), taken before the second cycle of nivolumab. Receptors were obtained from a human donor with classical Hodgkin lymphoma. Each CDR3 is given with its conserved first and last residue. The D gene is left open where the match is weak. Part of the rows lack a size; the others show once, few, many or a class for expanded clones.

CDR3 | DNA | D | J | V | size
CASSYDFPGGSYEQYF | TGTGCCAGCAGTTACGATTTTCCAGGGGGATCCTACGAGCAGTACTTC | TRBD1 | TRBJ2-7 | TRBV6-5 | -
CASSLIGGSEAFF | TGTGCCAGCAGCTTAATCGGGGGGAGTGAAGCTTTCTTT | - | TRBJ1-1 | TRBV7-3 | once
CASSLAVGVQDEQYF | TGTGCCAGCAGCTTAGCCGTCGGGGTTCAAGACGAGCAGTACTTC | - | TRBJ2-7 | TRBV7-8 | -
CASDSERNTGELFF | TGTGCCAGCGATTCAGAGAGAAACACCGGGGAGCTGTTTTTT | - | TRBJ2-2 | TRBV7-9 | -
CASSLATVNTGELFF | TGCGCCAGCAGCTTGGCCACAGTGAACACCGGGGAGCTGTTTTTT | - | TRBJ2-2 | TRBV5-1 | -
CASSRFGAVVQETQYF | TGTGCCAGCAGCCGTTTCGGGGCGGTGGTGCAAGAGACCCAGTACTTC | - | TRBJ2-5 | TRBV5-6 | once
CASSSETGPRYGYTF | TGCGCCAGCAGCTCGGAGACCGGGCCCCGCTATGGCTACACCTTC | - | TRBJ1-2 | TRBV5-1 | -
CASSLEGPPTDTQYF | TGCGCCAGCAGCTTGGAGGGCCCTCCCACAGATACGCAGTATTTT | - | TRBJ2-3 | TRBV5-1 | -
CASSLSRTGPETQYF | TGTGCCAGCAGCTTATCGAGGACCGGTCCGGAGACCCAGTACTTC | - | TRBJ2-5 | TRBV7-9 | -
CASSHRGENTEAFF | TGCGCCAGCAGCCACCGAGGTGAGAACACTGAAGCTTTCTTT | - | TRBJ1-1 | TRBV5-1 | -
CASSQQNYGYTF | TGTGCCAGCAGCCAACAAAACTATGGCTACACCTTC | - | TRBJ1-2 | TRBV14 | once
CASSVQGYTGELFF | TGCGCCAGCAGCGTCCAGGGGTACACCGGGGAGCTGTTTTTT | - | TRBJ2-2 | TRBV5-1 | -
CASSLMPGLHTDTQYF | TGTGCCAGCAGCTTAATGCCGGGACTACACACAGATACGCAGTATTTT | TRBD2 | TRBJ2-3 | TRBV7-9 | once
CASSHAGTPEAFF | TGCGCCAGCAGCCATGCCGGGACACCTGAAGCTTTCTTT | - | TRBJ1-1 | TRBV5-1 | -
CASRQDPREPQHF | TGCGCCAGCAGACAGGATCCTCGAGAGCCCCAGCATTTT | - | TRBJ1-5 | TRBV5-1 | -
CASTPIQGNQPQHF | TGTGCCAGCACCCCGATACAGGGTAATCAGCCCCAGCATTTT | - | TRBJ1-5 | TRBV21-1 | -